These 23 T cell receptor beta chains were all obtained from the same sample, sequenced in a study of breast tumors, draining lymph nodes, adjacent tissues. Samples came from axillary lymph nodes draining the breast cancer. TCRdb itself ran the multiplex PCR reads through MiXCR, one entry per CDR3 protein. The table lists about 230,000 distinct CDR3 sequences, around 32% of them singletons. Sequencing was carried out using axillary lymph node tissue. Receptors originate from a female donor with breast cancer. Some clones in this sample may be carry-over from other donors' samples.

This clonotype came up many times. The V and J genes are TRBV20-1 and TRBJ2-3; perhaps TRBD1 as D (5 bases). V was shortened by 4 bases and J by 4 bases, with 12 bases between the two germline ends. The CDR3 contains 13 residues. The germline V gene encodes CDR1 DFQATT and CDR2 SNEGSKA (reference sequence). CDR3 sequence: CSATGWTPDTQYF. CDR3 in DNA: TGCAGTGCTACAGGGTGGACCCCAGATACGCAGTATTTT.

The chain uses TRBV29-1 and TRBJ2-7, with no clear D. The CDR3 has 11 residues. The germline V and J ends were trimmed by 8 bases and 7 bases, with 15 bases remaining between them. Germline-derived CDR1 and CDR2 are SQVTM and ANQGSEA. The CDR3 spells CSSSSRVEQYF. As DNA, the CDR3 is TGCAGCAGTTCGTCCCGGGTTGAGCAGTACTTC.

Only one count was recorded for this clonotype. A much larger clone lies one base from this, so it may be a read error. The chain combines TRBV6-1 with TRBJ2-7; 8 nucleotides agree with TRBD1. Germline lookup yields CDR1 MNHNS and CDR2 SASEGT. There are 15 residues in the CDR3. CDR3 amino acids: CASSPPGQGLHEHYF. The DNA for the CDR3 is TGTGCCAGCAGTCCACCCGGACAGGGTCTCCACGAGCACTACTTC.

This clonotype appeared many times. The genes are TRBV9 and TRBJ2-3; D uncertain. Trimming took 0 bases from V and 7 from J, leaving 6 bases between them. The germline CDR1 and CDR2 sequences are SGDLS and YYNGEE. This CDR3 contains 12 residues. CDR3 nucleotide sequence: TGTGCCAGCAGCGTAGGTCGATATACGCAGTATTTT. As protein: CASSVGRYTQYF.

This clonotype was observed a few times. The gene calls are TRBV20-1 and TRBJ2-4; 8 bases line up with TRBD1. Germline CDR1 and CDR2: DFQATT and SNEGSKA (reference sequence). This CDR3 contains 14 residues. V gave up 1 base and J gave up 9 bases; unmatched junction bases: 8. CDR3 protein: CSARANRGRTIQYF. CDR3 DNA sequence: TGCAGTGCTAGAGCAAACAGGGGGAGGACCATTCAGTACTTC.

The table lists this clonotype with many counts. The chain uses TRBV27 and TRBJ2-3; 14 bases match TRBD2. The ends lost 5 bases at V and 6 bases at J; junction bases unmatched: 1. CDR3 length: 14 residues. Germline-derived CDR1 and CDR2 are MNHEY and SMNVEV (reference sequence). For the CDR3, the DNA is TGTGCCAGCAGTGGGACTAGCGGGAGCGATACGCAGTATTTT. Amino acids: CASSGTSGSDTQYF.

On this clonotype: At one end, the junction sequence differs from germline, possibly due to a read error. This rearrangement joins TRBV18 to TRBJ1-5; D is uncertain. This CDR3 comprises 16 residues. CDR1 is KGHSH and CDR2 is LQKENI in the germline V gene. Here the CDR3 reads CASSPPFRDSNRPQHF. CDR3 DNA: TGTGCCAGCTCACCTCCTTTTCGGGATAGCAATCGGCCCCAGCATTTT.

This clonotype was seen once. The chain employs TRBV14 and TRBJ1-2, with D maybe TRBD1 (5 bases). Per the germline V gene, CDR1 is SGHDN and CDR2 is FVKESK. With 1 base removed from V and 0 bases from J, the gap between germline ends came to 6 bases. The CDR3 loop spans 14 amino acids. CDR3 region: CASSQAGANYGYTF. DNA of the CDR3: TGTGCCAGCAGCCAAGCGGGGGCTAACTATGGCTACACCTTC.

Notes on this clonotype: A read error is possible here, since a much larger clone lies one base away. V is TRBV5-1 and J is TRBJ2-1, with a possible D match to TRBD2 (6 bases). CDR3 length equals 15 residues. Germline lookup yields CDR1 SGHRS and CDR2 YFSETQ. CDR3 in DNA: TGCGCCAGCAGCTTGCCCGGGACTCGATCCAATGGGCAGTTCTTC. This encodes CASSLPGTRSNGQFF.

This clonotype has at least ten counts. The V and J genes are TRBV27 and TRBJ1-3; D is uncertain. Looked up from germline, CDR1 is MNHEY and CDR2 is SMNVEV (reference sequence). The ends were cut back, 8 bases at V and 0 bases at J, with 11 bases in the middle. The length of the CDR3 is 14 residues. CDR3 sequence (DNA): TGTGCCAGCCGGGAGTTGGGCTCTGGAAACACCATATATTTT. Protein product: CASRELGSGNTIYF.

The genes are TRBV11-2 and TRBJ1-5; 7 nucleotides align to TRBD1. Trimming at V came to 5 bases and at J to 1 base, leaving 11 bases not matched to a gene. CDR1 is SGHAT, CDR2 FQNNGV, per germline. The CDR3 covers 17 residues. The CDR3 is CASSVRGTSGSNQPQHF. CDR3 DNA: TGTGCCAGCAGCGTCAGGGGGACTAGCGGGAGCAATCAGCCCCAGCATTTT.

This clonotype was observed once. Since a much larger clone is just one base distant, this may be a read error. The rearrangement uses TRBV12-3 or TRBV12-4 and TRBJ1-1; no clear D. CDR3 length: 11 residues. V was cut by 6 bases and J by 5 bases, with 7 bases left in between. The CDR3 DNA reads TGTGCCAGCAGGTTGGGGACTGAAGCTTTCTTT. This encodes CASRLGTEAFF.

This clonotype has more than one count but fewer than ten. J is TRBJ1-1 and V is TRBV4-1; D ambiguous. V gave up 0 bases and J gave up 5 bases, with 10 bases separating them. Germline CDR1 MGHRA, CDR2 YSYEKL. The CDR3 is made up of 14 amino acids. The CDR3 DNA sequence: TGCGCCAGCAGCCAAGACGTACCTAATACTGAAGCTTTCTTT. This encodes CASSQDVPNTEAFF.

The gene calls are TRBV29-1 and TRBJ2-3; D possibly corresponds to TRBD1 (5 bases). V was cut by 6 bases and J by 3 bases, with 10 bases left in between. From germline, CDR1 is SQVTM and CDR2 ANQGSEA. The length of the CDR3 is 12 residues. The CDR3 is CSVLTETDTQYF. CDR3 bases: TGCAGCGTGCTGACAGAGACAGATACGCAGTATTTT.

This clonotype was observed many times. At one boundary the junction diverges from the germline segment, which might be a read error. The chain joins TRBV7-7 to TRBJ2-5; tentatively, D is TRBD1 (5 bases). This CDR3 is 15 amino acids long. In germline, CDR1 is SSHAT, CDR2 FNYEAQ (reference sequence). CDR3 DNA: TGTGCTAGCAGCTTTACCTCAGGGAATCGGGAGACCCAGTACTTC. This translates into CASSFTSGNRETQYF.

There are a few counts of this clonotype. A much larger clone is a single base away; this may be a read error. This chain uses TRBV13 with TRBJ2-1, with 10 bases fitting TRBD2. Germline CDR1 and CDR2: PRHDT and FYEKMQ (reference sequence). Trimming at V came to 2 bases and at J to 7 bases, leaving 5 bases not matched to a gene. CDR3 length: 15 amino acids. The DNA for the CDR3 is TGTGCCAGCAGCTTACTAGCGGGAGTTACGAATGAGCAGTTCTTC. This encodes CASSLLAGVTNEQFF.

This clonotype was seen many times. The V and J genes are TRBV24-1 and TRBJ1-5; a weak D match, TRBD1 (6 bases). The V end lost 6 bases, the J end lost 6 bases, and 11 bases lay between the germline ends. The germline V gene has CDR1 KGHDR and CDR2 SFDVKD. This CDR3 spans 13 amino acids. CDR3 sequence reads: CATSRGVGQPQHF. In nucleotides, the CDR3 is TGTGCCACCAGTAGGGGGGTTGGTCAGCCCCAGCATTTT.

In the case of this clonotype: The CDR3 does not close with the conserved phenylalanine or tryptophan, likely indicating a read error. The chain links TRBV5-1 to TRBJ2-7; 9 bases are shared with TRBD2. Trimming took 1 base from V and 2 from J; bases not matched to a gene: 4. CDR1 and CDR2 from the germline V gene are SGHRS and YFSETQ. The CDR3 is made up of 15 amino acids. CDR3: CASSLTSGLAYEQYL. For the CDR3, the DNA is TGCGCCAGCAGCTTGACTAGCGGGTTGGCCTACGAGCAGTACCTC.

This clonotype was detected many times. CDR3: CSARDWDAGETQYF. The CDR3 bases are TGCAGTGCTAGAGATTGGGACGCTGGAGAGACCCAGTACTTC. The V and J genes are TRBV20-1 and TRBJ2-5; possibly TRBD1 or TRBD2 for D (5 bases each). Germline V gives CDR1 DFQATT, CDR2 SNEGSKA (reference sequence). Trimming took off 0 bases at V and 4 bases at J, with 12 bases between the two ends. The CDR3 has 14 amino acids.

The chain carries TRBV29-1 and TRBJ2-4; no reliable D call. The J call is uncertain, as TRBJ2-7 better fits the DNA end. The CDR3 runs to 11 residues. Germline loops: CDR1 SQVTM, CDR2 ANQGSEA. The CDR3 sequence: CSLAVAYEQYF. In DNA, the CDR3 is TGCAGCTTGGCCGTAGCCTACGAGCAGTACTTC.

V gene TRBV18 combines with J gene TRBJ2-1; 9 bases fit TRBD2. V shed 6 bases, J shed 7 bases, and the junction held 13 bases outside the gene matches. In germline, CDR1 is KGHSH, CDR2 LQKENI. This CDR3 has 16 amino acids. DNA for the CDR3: TGTGCCAGCTCGGCCCCTGGCGGGAGGGCGGAGAATGAGCAGTTCTTC. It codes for CASSAPGGRAENEQFF.

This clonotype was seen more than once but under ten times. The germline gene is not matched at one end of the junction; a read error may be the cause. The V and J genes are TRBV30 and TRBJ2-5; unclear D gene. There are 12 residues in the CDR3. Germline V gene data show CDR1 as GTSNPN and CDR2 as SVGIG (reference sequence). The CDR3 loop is CAWEWRKETQHF. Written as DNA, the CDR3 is TGTGCCTGGGAGTGGCGTAAAGAGACCCAGCACTTC.

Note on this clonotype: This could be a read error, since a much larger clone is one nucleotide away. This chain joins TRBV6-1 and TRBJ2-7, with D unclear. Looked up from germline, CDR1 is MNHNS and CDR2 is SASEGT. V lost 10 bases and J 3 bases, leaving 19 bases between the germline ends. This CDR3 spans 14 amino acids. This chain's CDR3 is CATLRAELLYEQYF. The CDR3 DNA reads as TGTGCCACCCTACGGGCGGAACTACTCTACGAGCAGTACTTC.